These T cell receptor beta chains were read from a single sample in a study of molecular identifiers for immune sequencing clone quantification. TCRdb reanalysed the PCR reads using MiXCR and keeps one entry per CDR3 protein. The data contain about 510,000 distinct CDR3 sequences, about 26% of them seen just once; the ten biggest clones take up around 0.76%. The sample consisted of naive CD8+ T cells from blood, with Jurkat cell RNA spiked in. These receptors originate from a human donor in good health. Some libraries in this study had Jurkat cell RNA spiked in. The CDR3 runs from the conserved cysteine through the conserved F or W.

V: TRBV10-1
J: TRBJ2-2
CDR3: CASSEQGVGELFF

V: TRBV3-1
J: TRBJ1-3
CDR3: CASSQAESGNTIYF

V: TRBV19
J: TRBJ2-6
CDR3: CASSILGQGSGANVLTF

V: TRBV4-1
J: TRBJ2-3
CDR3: CASSQDAGAPSTDTQYF

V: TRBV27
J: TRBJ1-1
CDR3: CASSLLMGIEAFF

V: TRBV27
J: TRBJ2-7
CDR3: CASTYPTGGREQYF

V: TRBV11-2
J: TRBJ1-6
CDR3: CASSLVTGDNSPLHF

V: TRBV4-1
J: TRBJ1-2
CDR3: CASSQVNGANYGYTF

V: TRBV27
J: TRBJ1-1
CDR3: CASSLAAHTEAFF

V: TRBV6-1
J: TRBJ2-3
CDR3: CASSEWEGSTQYF

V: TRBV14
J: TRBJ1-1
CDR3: CASSQDQGPLIVTEAFF

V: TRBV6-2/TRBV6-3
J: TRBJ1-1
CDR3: CASSPRGVVDTEAFF

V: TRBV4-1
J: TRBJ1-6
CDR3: CASSQGGGGGYNSPLHF

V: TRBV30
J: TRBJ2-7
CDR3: CAWSVGQISYEQYF

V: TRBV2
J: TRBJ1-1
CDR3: CASSDLDRGEAFF

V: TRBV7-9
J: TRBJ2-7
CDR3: CASSYSQGVGEQYF

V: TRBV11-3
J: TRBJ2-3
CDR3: CASSLGVRAGGTDTQYF

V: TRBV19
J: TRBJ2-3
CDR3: CASGEGMDTQYF

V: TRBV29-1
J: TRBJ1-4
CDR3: CSVVLASNEKLFF

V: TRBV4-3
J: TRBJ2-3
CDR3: CASSQDRGRYTQYF

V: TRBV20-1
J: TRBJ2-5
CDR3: CSARDEWQLEIQYF

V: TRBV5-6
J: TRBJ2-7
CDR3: CAGSPVSTSYEQYF

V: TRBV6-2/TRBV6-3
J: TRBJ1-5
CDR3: CASSYPGTGNQPQHF

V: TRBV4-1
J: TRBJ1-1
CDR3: CASSPLFRGPLNTEAFF

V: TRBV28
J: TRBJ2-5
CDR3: CASSPYRAVQETQYF

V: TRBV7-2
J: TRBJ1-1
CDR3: CASSSGAGIYNGAFF

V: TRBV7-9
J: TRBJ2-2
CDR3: CASSYPGQGASGELFF

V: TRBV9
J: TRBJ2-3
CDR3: CASSWGTGYGDTQYF

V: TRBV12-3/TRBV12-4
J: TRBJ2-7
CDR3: CASGLVGQSYEQYF

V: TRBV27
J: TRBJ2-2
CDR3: CAISLFGTNTGELFF

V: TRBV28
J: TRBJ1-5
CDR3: CASSPGQNKWDQPQHF

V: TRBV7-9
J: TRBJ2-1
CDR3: CASSSGTGGANEQFF

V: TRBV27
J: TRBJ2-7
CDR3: CASNTRQDSAYYEQYF

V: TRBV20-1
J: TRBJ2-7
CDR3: CSAGFTSGSSYEQYF

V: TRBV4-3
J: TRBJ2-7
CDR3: CASSQEGWTAGYEQYF

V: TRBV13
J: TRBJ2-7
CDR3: CASSPTRQGEDEQYF